The rows below give T cell receptor beta chains drawn from one sample of a study of T cell repertoires in cytomegalovirus infection. TCRdb used MiXCR to reprocess the reads, holding one entry per CDR3 protein. The sample holds 300,000 or so distinct CDR3 sequences; around 10% are singletons and the top ten take 2.5%. The sample was PBMCs. Receptors were obtained from a human donor in good health (CMV status not recorded). Some clones in this sample may be carry-over from other donors' samples. Each CDR3 is given with its conserved first and last residue. D genes are given only for firm matches. A clone size is listed for some rows: how often the clone was seen (once, few, many), or a class if it is expanded.

clone_size d_call j_call cdr3_length v_call cdr3_nt cdr3_aa
many TRBD1 TRBJ1-1 16 TRBV12-3/TRBV12-4 TGTGCCAGCAGTTACACCGGGACAGGGCTGAACACTGAAGCTTTCTTT CASSYTGTGLNTEAFF
many - TRBJ2-3 14 TRBV7-2 TGTGCCAGCAGCTTGGCGCGGGGATCAGATACGCAGTATTTT CASSLARGSDTQYF
many - TRBJ1-1 15 TRBV6-2/TRBV6-3 TGTGCCAGCAGTAGGGCAAGGACAGCGAACACTGAAGCTTTCTTT CASSRARTANTEAFF
- - TRBJ2-3 15 TRBV7-9 TGTGCCAGCAGCTTAGGTAGCGACAGCACAGATACGCAGTATTTT CASSLGSDSTDTQYF
many TRBD2 TRBJ2-5 16 TRBV6-5 TGTGCCAGCAGTTACTCGACGGGACTAGGTTCAGAGACCCAGTACTTC CASSYSTGLGSETQYF
many - TRBJ1-1 12 TRBV6-2/TRBV6-3 TGTGCCAGCAGTTACGAGGGGCTAGTCGCTTTCTTT CASSYEGLVAFF
many - TRBJ2-1 11 TRBV6-1 TGTGCCAGCAGTCACGGGGATGAGCAGTTCTTC CASSHGDEQFF
many - TRBJ1-3 15 TRBV7-2 TGTGCCAGCAGCTTAGACAGTAGGCCTGGAAACACCATATATTTT CASSLDSRPGNTIYF
- - TRBJ2-1 16 TRBV7-3 TGTGCCAGCAGCTTGGGGGGACCGGCCAGAGACAATGAGCAGTTCTTC CASSLGGPARDNEQFF
many TRBD2 TRBJ2-3 15 TRBV27 TGTGCCAGCAGTCTGGGACTAGTGAAGACAGATACGCAGTATTTT CASSLGLVKTDTQYF
- - TRBJ1-1 12 TRBV29-1 TGCAGCGTGAGACAGGTTTTCACTGAAGCTTTCTTT CSVRQVFTEAFF
many - TRBJ1-6 17 TRBV20-1 TGCAGTGCTAGAGATCCTCAGGGGCGGACCTATAATTCACCCCTCCACTTT CSARDPQGRTYNSPLHF
many - TRBJ1-1 11 TRBV28 TGTGCCAGCAGTTTAACGTGGTACGCTTTCTTT CASSLTWYAFF
few - TRBJ1-1 12 TRBV10-3 TGTGCCTCAACCCGGGGGGACACTGAAGCTTTCTTT CASTRGDTEAFF
many - TRBJ2-5 13 TRBV28 TGTGCCAGCACCCGTCGTTGGAAAGAGACCCAGTACTTC CASTRRWKETQYF
many TRBD1 TRBJ1-2 14 TRBV29-1 TGCAGCGTTGCCCCGGACAGGAGCCCCTATGGCTACACCTTC CSVAPDRSPYGYTF
many - TRBJ1-6 16 TRBV7-2 TGTGCCAGCAGCTTAGTACCGGGAAGAGTGGATTCACCCCTCCACTTT CASSLVPGRVDSPLHF
few - TRBJ2-2 15 TRBV5-6 TGTGCCAGCATCCTAGCCGGGGTGAACACCGGGGAGCTGTTTTTT CASILAGVNTGELFF
few - TRBJ2-3 14 TRBV2 TGTGCCAGCAGCGTAGGCGCTGGCCCAGATACGCAGTATTTT CASSVGAGPDTQYF
many TRBD2 TRBJ2-3 16 TRBV6-4 TGTGCCAGCAGTGACTCCAGCGGGGGGGCGACAGATACGCAGTATTTT CASSDSSGGATDTQYF
- - TRBJ2-6 16 TRBV4-1 TGCGCCAGCAGCCGGGCAGCGACGGAGGGGGCCAACGTCCTGACTTTC CASSRAATEGANVLTF
many TRBD2 TRBJ2-2 14 TRBV24-1 TGTGCCACTAGAGCGGGGGGGAACACCGGGGAGCTGTTTTTT CATRAGGNTGELFF
once TRBD1 TRBJ1-1 15 TRBV18 TGTGCCAGCTCACCGGTACCAGGGGGAGGTACTGAAGCTTTCTTT CASSPVPGGGTEAFF
many - TRBJ1-5 13 TRBV4-1 TGCGCCAGCAGCCCCGAGGCCCATCAGCCCCAGCATTTT CASSPEAHQPQHF
many - TRBJ2-5 13 TRBV7-9 TGTGCCAGCAGTTTAAGGGGTCAAGAGACCCAGTACTTC CASSLRGQETQYF
many - TRBJ2-5 15 TRBV13 TGTGCCAGCAGCCGCCGCACAGGGTCGGGAGAGACCCAGTACTTC CASSRRTGSGETQYF
few - TRBJ2-7 14 TRBV29-1 TGCAGCGTTGAAAAGGGGACGAGCTCCTACGAGCAGTACTTC CSVEKGTSSYEQYF
- TRBD1 TRBJ2-4 14 TRBV20-1 TGCAGTGCTAGAGACCAGACAGGGGTCAACATTCAGTACTTC CSARDQTGVNIQYF
many TRBD1 TRBJ1-1 16 TRBV7-9 TGTGCCAGCAGCATAATGACAGGGTCCATGAACACTGAAGCTTTCTTT CASSIMTGSMNTEAFF
many TRBD1 TRBJ2-3 15 TRBV9 TGTGCCAGCAGCGCAAGACAGGGGGGAGGAGATACGCAGTATTTT CASSARQGGGDTQYF
once TRBD1 TRBJ1-2 14 TRBV5-5 TGTGCCAGCAGCTTGGCCAGGGGGGTGGACGGCTACACCTTC CASSLARGVDGYTF
many - TRBJ2-4 15 TRBV7-9 TGTGCCAGCAGCTTACCAGGGGCCGGGGAAAACATTCAGTACTTC CASSLPGAGENIQYF
many TRBD2 TRBJ2-1 18 TRBV7-2 TGTGCCAGCAGCGCTCGGCTAGCGGGGGGGCCCTCCTACAATGAGCAGTTCTTC CASSARLAGGPSYNEQFF
many - TRBJ1-6 15 TRBV7-2 TGTGCCAGCAGCTCCCAGGGTTCTCGAAATTCACCCCTCCACTTT CASSSQGSRNSPLHF
many - TRBJ1-2 14 TRBV27 TGTGCCAGCAGCCAAGACAGAGCTAACTATGGCTACACCTTC CASSQDRANYGYTF
many - TRBJ2-2 14 TRBV12-3/TRBV12-4 TGTGCCAGCAGTTTAAATCCGGGGATCGGGGAGCTGTTTTTT CASSLNPGIGELFF
- TRBD1 TRBJ2-5 16 TRBV28 TGTGCCAGCAGTTCCATACAGGGGGCATATCAAGAGACCCAGTACTTC CASSSIQGAYQETQYF
- TRBD2 TRBJ2-1 16 TRBV5-1 TGCGCCAGCAGCGCTCCGACTAGCGGGGGTTACAATGAGCAGTTCTTC CASSAPTSGGYNEQFF
few - TRBJ2-4 16 TRBV13 TGTGCCAGCAGCCCAGGAGGGGGCGAATCCAAAAACATTCAGTACTTC CASSPGGGESKNIQYF
many - TRBJ2-3 16 TRBV7-2 TGTGCCAGCAGCTTAGCAGCGGGTTTAGGGGGAGATACGCAGTATTTT CASSLAAGLGGDTQYF